This is a list of T cell receptor beta chains from one sample in a study of neurological immune-mediated disorders. MiXCR was run by TCRdb on the 5' RACE reads, yielding one entry per CDR3 protein. This sample has about 70,000 distinct CDR3 sequences, with approximately 5.1% found just once. The material sequenced was PBMCs. Receptor source: a human donor with multiple sclerosis. The donor label of this sample is uncertain. CDR3s include the opening cysteine and the closing phenylalanine or tryptophan. D genes are given only for firm matches. Expanded clones are given a class, and other clones once, few, many or no size at all.

TRBJ2-3	many	TRBD2	TRBV3-1	CASSQDVGGGYTDTQYF	TGTGCCAGCAGCCAAGATGTGGGGGGGGGTTACACAGATACGCAGTATTTT
TRBJ1-2	many	TRBD1	TRBV20-1	CSARQPIQGARGYTF	TGCAGTGCTAGACAGCCGATTCAGGGGGCGCGTGGCTACACCTTC
TRBJ2-2	many	TRBD1	TRBV2	CASSFTGAGELFF	TGTGCCAGCAGTTTCACAGGGGCCGGGGAGCTGTTTTTT
TRBJ2-7	many	NA	TRBV7-2	CASSSPVRTLPVYEQYF	TGTGCCAGCAGCTCCCCGGTCCGGACTCTCCCCGTTTACGAGCAGTACTTC
TRBJ2-5	many	NA	TRBV20-1	CSASSPDQETQYF	TGCAGTGCTAGTTCCCCGGACCAAGAGACCCAGTACTTC
TRBJ1-3	NA	TRBD1	TRBV20-1	CSARDRMGWNTIYF	TGCAGTGCTCGGGACAGAATGGGATGGAACACCATATATTTT
TRBJ2-3	many	TRBD2	TRBV20-1	CSARDRLADITDTQYF	TGCAGTGCTAGAGATAGACTAGCGGATATCACAGATACGCAGTATTTT
TRBJ2-2	many	NA	TRBV5-1	CASSLDTYTGELFF	TGCGCCAGCAGCTTGGACACATACACCGGGGAGCTGTTTTTT
TRBJ1-2	many	NA	TRBV3-1	CASSQLGVDYGYTF	TGTGCCAGCAGCCAACTAGGCGTAGACTATGGCTACACCTTC
TRBJ1-2	many	NA	TRBV2	CASRTDWNYGYTF	TGTGCCAGCAGAACTGACTGGAACTATGGCTACACCTTC
TRBJ1-1	many	NA	TRBV5-1	CASSWGARWNTEAFF	TGCGCCAGCAGCTGGGGGGCGAGATGGAACACTGAAGCTTTCTTT
TRBJ1-3	many	NA	TRBV5-5	CASSWFAFYSGNTIYF	TGTGCCAGCAGCTGGTTCGCTTTCTACTCTGGAAACACCATATATTTT
TRBJ2-2	many	TRBD1	TRBV29-1	CSVGRGPGELFF	TGCAGCGTGGGCAGGGGGCCGGGGGAGCTGTTTTTT
TRBJ2-4	many	TRBD2	TRBV5-1	CASTVGEGDIQYF	TGCGCCAGCACCGTAGGGGAGGGAGACATTCAGTACTTC
TRBJ1-2	many	NA	TRBV11-2	CASSLEARQGYTF	TGTGCCAGCAGCTTAGAGGCTAGACAGGGCTACACCTTC
TRBJ2-7	many	NA	TRBV7-9	CASTLGLSYEQYF	TGTGCCAGCACATTGGGACTTTCCTACGAGCAGTACTTC
TRBJ1-2	many	NA	TRBV5-1	CASSFEGRYGYTF	TGCGCCAGCAGCTTCGAGGGGCGGTATGGCTACACCTTC
TRBJ2-7	many	NA	TRBV27	CASSSSSRIYYEQYF	NA
TRBJ1-3	many	TRBD1	TRBV2	CASRRDREHYSGNTIYF	TGTGCCAGCAGACGGGACAGGGAACACTACTCTGGAAACACCATATATTTT
TRBJ2-3	many	NA	TRBV5-1	CASSLEDPSTDTQYF	TGCGCCAGCAGCTTGGAGGATCCTAGCACAGATACGCAGTATTTT
TRBJ2-7	many	NA	TRBV5-6	CASSATRTEAYEQYF	TGTGCCAGCAGCGCGACCAGGACGGAAGCCTACGAGCAGTACTTC
TRBJ2-1	many	TRBD1	TRBV5-1	CASSTDRGGNEQFF	TGCGCCAGCAGCACGGACAGGGGAGGTAATGAGCAGTTCTTC
TRBJ2-7	many	TRBD1	TRBV20-1	CSAFGQGDPYEQYF	TGCAGTGCTTTCGGACAGGGTGACCCCTACGAGCAGTACTTC
TRBJ2-7	many	NA	TRBV15	CATSRAPTGIYEQYF	TGTGCCACCAGCAGAGCCCCGACGGGGATCTACGAGCAGTACTTC
TRBJ2-5	few	TRBD2	TRBV12-3/TRBV12-4	CASSLGEGETQYF	TGTGCCAGCAGTTTAGGGGAGGGGGAGACCCAGTACTTC
TRBJ1-2	many	TRBD1	TRBV28	CASTTGQGNYGYTF	TGTGCCAGCACCACGGGACAGGGAAACTATGGCTACACCTTC
TRBJ2-7	many	NA	TRBV7-2	CASSLVGGGFSYEQYF	TGTGCCAGCAGCTTAGTAGGTGGGGGGTTCTCCTACGAGCAGTACTTC
TRBJ2-3	many	NA	TRBV12-3/TRBV12-4	CASSLTSLGTDTQYF	TGTGCCAGCAGTTTGACTAGTCTGGGGACAGATACGCAGTATTTT
TRBJ1-1	many	NA	TRBV5-1	CASSLTDTEAFF	TGCGCCAGCAGCTTAACAGACACTGAAGCTTTCTTT
TRBJ1-2	many	NA	TRBV5-1	CASSLAGGSTYGYTF	TGCGCCAGCAGCTTGGCCGGGGGTTCCACCTATGGCTACACCTTC
TRBJ2-3	many	NA	TRBV5-1	CASSLEIGQIFTDTQYF	TGCGCCAGCAGCTTGGAAATAGGACAGATTTTCACAGATACGCAGTATTTT
TRBJ2-7	many	NA	TRBV5-1	CASSLAGSGAAYEQYF	TGCGCCAGCAGCTTGGCTGGGTCAGGGGCGGCCTACGAGCAGTACTTC
TRBJ2-3	NA	NA	TRBV25-1	CASLGGDTQYF	TGTGCCAGCCTTGGGGGGGATACGCAGTATTTT
TRBJ1-5	many	NA	TRBV5-5	CASSLSRGSQPQHF	TGTGCCAGCAGCTTGAGTCGTGGGAGCCAGCCCCAGCATTTT